The 14 T cell receptor beta chains below come from one sample, sequenced in a study of PD-1 blockade in classical Hodgkin lymphoma. Method: immunoSEQ multiplex PCR; TCRdb's copy keeps in-frame clones and lacks some. This table has more than 90,000 clones, roughly 79% appearing once. Each and every patient relapsed after autologous stem cell transplantation, and patients got differing brentuximab vedotin exposure. The material sequenced was peripheral blood mononuclear cells (PBMCs), taken before the second cycle of nivolumab. These receptors came from a human donor with classical Hodgkin lymphoma.

The chain employs TRBV5-5 and TRBJ2-2, with D hard to call. The germline gives CDR1 SGHKS, CDR2 YYEKEE (reference sequence). The CDR3 covers 15 residues. Trimming stripped 0 bases from V and 1 base from J, with 7 bases between. The DNA of the CDR3 is TGTGCCAGCAGCTTGGTTGGTTGGAACACCGGGGAGCTGTTTTTT. Translated, it gives CASSLVGWNTGELFF.

V usage is TRBV5-1 and J usage is TRBJ1-1, with 8 bases aligning to TRBD1. Germline V lookup: CDR1 SGHRS, CDR2 YFSETQ. The CDR3 length is 14 residues. Losses at the gene ends were 4 bases for V and 6 bases for J; bases not matched to a gene: 8. The CDR3 nucleotides read TGCGCCAGCAGCCCAGAAACGGACAGGGCTGAAGCTTTCTTT. Translating it yields CASSPETDRAEAFF. Using reference TRBV5-1 and TRBJ1-1 for the parts outside the CDR3, the full variable domain is KAGVTQTPRYLIKTRGQQVTLSCSPISGHRSVSWYQQTPGQGLQFLFEYFSETQRNKGNFPGRFSGRQFSNSRSEMNVSTLELGDSALYLCASSPETDRAEAFFGQGTRLTVV.

V is TRBV10-3 and J is TRBJ2-1; D possibly corresponds to TRBD1 (6 bases). Trimming removed 2 bases at V and 5 bases at J, with 13 bases between. The germline gives CDR1 ENHRY, CDR2 SYGVKD. The CDR3 runs to 15 residues. The CDR3 DNA reads TGTGCCATCAGTGAGGCCCGGACAGTTAACAATGAGCAGTTCTTC. Translation: CAISEARTVNNEQFF.

The rearrangement links TRBV18 to TRBJ1-2; the match to TRBD1 covers 8 bases. Per germline, CDR1 KGHSH and CDR2 LQKENI. Trimming removed 4 bases from V and 6 bases from J; junction bases left unmatched: 10. The CDR3 consists of 15 residues. The CDR3 reads CASSQTSGGADGYTF. Here the CDR3 DNA reads TGTGCCAGCTCACAGACATCAGGGGGCGCAGATGGCTACACCTTC.

The chain employs TRBV19 and TRBJ2-5, with 10 bases aligning to TRBD2. The CDR3 length is 16 residues. After removal of 6 bases from V and 0 bases from J, the junction contained 7 bases not matched to a gene. Germline CDR1 and CDR2: LNHDA and SQIVND (reference sequence). CDR3 DNA sequence: TGTGCCAGTAGGCCAGCGGGAGGGATTTACCAAGAGACCCAGTACTTC. Translation gives CASRPAGGIYQETQYF.

The table lists this clone with a few counts. The chain is built from TRBV4-2 and TRBJ2-3; 14 bases line up with TRBD2. Germline assignment: CDR1 LGHNA and CDR2 YNFKEQ. Trimming at V came to 4 bases and at J to 3 bases, leaving 3 bases not matched to a gene. The CDR3 is made up of 16 amino acids. The CDR3 reads CASSPGTSGRTDTQYF. CDR3 nucleotide sequence: TGTGCCAGCAGCCCGGGGACTAGCGGGAGAACAGATACGCAGTATTTT.

This sequence joins TRBV6-5 and TRBJ2-7; 11 bases map to TRBD1. Looked up from germline, CDR1 is MNHEY and CDR2 is SVGAGI. Germline trimming cut 3 bases from V and 4 bases from J; bases unmatched to any gene: 5. This CDR3 is 15 amino acids long. The CDR3 DNA reads as TGTGCCAGCAGTTATGGGACAGGGGGTATTTACGAGCAGTACTTC. This sequence encodes CASSYGTGGIYEQYF.

The chain employs TRBV7-2 and TRBJ1-1; 10 bases line up with TRBD1. The ends lost 4 bases at V and 3 bases at J; junction bases unmatched: 2. The CDR3 runs 14 residues. The germline V gene has CDR1 SGHTA and CDR2 FQGNSA. The CDR3 DNA is TGTGCCAGCAGCTGGACAGGGGGGGACACTGAAGCTTTCTTT. Encoded protein: CASSWTGGDTEAFF. Based on the CDR3 plus reference TRBV7-2 and TRBJ1-1, the full variable domain is GAGVSQSPSNKVTEKGKDVELRCDPISGHTALYWYRQSLGQGLEFLIYFQGNSAPDKSGLPSDRFSAERTGGSVSTLTIQRTQQEDSAVYLCASSWTGGDTEAFFGQGTRLTVV.

V gene TRBV10-1 combines with J gene TRBJ2-7; no reliable D call. Trimming removed 5 bases at V and 0 bases at J, with 17 bases between. CDR1 is WNHNN, CDR2 SYGVQD, per germline (reference sequence). The CDR3 has 16 residues. The CDR3 protein is CASSPDGLVSSYEQYF. The CDR3 nucleotides are TGCGCCAGCAGTCCGGACGGCCTCGTAAGCTCCTACGAGCAGTACTTC.

V usage is TRBV2 and J usage is TRBJ2-1, with 9 bases fitting TRBD2. V was clipped by 5 bases and J by 0 bases; unmatched bases: 5. The CDR3 contains 16 residues. Germline lookup yields CDR1 SNHLY and CDR2 FYNNEI. CDR3 region: CASSLSGSPSYNEQFF. DNA for the CDR3: TGTGCCAGCAGTCTTAGCGGGAGCCCCTCCTACAATGAGCAGTTCTTC.

The chain employs TRBV21-1 and TRBJ1-1; no check of the table's D call, TRBD1, against the DNA was made. TRBV21-1 is labeled a pseudogene. The CDR3 spans 17 residues. CDR3: CASRDRIQGPMNTEAFF. CDR3 nucleotides: TGTGCCAGCAGAGACAGGATTCAGGGACCTATGAACACTGAAGCTTTCTTT.

The V gene is TRBV7-6, the J gene TRBJ2-2; 7 bases align to TRBD2. V trimming: 1 base; J trimming: 6 bases; junction bases outside the gene matches: 8. Germline V gives CDR1 SGHVS, CDR2 FNYEAQ. The CDR3 extends over 16 amino acids. This chain's CDR3 is CASSLVGGTSPGELFF. DNA of the CDR3: TGTGCCAGCAGCTTAGTGGGGGGGACTTCTCCCGGGGAGCTGTTTTTT.

The chain carries TRBV4-3 and TRBJ2-1, with 7 bases identical to TRBD2. The CDR3 is 15 amino acids. V gave up 3 bases and J gave up 6 bases; unmatched junction bases: 8. CDR1 and CDR2 (germline): LGHNA, YSLEER. For the CDR3, the DNA is TGCGCCAGCAGCCAGCAAGCGGGAATGGTCAATGAGCAGTTCTTC. It encodes CASSQQAGMVNEQFF.

This chain links TRBV5-1 with TRBJ1-1; no clear D gene. The germline gives CDR1 SGHRS, CDR2 YFSETQ. Trimming took off 1 base at V and 3 bases at J, with 10 bases between the two ends. The CDR3 spans 14 residues. CDR3 loop: CASSLSGVDTEAFF. Written as DNA, the CDR3 is TGCGCCAGCAGCTTGTCAGGAGTTGACACTGAAGCTTTCTTT.